This T cell receptor beta chain appears in the sequencing data of a study of cytomegalovirus exposure and HLA in healthy donors. A word on this clone: As yet, its antigen is unknown.

Study-wide results and limits: The classifier reportedly diagnosed cytomegalovirus status with high sensitivity and specificity. What was likely a sequencing artifact was a cluster of highly shared sequence variants.

Primers: 60 Vbeta forward and 13 Jbeta reverse. Using immunoSEQ multiplex PCR, the repertoire was profiled, and TCRdb retains in-frame clones only, with some absent. Among about 190,000 clones listed, roughly three quarters were seen once. Germline values: CDR1 SNHLY, CDR2 FYNNEI. V shed 4 bases and J shed 8 bases, with 21 bases lying between them. This CDR3 is built from 16 residues. The material sequenced was PBMCs. The chain uses TRBV2 and TRBJ2-1, with D possibly being TRBD2 (5 bases). The receptor was derived from a woman aged 18-29 years in good health and CMV-seronegative. The CDR3 DNA sequence: TGTGCCAGCAGTGTTTGGGCAAACCTGAAGGAGGATGAGCAGTTCTTC. Encoded protein: CASSVWANLKEDEQFF.